This T cell receptor beta chain appears in the sequencing data of a study of shared clonotypes between healthy human individuals. The wider study: Per donor, three plates held CD4 naive cells, three held CD4 memory, two held CD8 naive and one held CD8 memory. Study results and limitations: Naive CD4 clonotypes were shared across a handful of donors at about 5%. Sampling used blood alone; tissue repertoires probably differ. Larger estimated richness was generally seen in naive subsets than in memory subsets.

Concerning this clone: Its antigen is still unknown.

The V gene's germline CDR1 is PRHDT and CDR2 FYEKMQ (reference sequence). Trimming stripped 2 bases from V and 5 bases from J, with 9 bases between. The CDR3 sequence is 13 residues long. The repertoire was sequenced with immunoSEQ multiplex PCR; TCRdb's copy has only in-frame clones and lacks some. The sample has some 2,400,000 clones; approximately 94% are singletons. The V and J genes are TRBV13 and TRBJ2-5; D call uncertain. The receptor was derived from a man between 18 and 29 years old in good health. Sequences were obtained from naive CD4+ T cells sorted from blood. Subset reported: CD45RA+ positively selected. The CDR3: CASSLRRLETQYF. CDR3 bases: TGTGCCAGCAGCTTACGGCGTTTGGAGACCCAGTACTTC. Full variable domain (rest looked up from reference TRBV13 and TRBJ2-5): AAGVIQSPRHLIKEKRETATLKCYPIPRHDTVYWYQQGPGQDPQFLISFYEKMQSDKGSIPDRFSAQQFSDYHSELNMSSLELGDSALYFCASSLRRLETQYFGPGTRLLVL.